This TCR beta chain originates from a study of T cells after yellow fever vaccination. MiXCR, run by TCRdb on the 5' RACE reads, gives a single entry per CDR3 protein. The sample contains about 260,000 distinct CDR3 sequences, roughly 5.2% of which appear only once. The sample holds a few counts of this clonotype. Germline CDR1 is ENHRY and CDR2 is SYGVKD. V lost 5 bases and J lost 5, with 10 bases in between. This CDR3 region has 14 residues. This sequence was found in a young man who received the YFV17D yellow fever vaccine. The chain links TRBV10-3 to TRBJ1-6; D remains unclear. The sequencing used CD4+ T cells sorted from PBMCs, collected on the day of the yellow fever booster vaccination. CDR3: CAISPVRNNSPLHF. The CDR3 bases are TGTGCCATCAGTCCTGTAAGGAATAATTCACCCCTCCACTTT.